This T cell receptor beta chain emerged from a study of T-cell memory formation after mild COVID-19 (dated by TCRdb to about 2021). Broadly, across the study: Most TCR sequence clusters were specific to one of the two donors. Longitudinal TCRalpha and TCRbeta repertoire sequencing tracked T-cell clones expanding and contracting after mild COVID-19 in two donors. Two young, previously healthy adult volunteers, one female and one male, were included in the cohort. Findings and caveats that apply to the study as a whole: SARS-CoV-2 specificity of the second-wave clones peaking on day 37 was not confirmed. Contracting CD4+ clones appeared mostly in the CM and EM memory subsets, whereas CD8+ clones were enriched in EMRA. From day 15 to 85, contracting clones showed balanced CD4/CD8 phenotypes, whereas a second wave of clones that expanded from day 15 to 37 leaned towards CD4+. Only a couple of mild cases were covered by the study, and larger cohorts that include severe cases with pre-infection samples were considered necessary. Some responding clones were found in pre-infection memory, which suggests that pre-existing cross-reactive memory T cells took part in the SARS-CoV-2 response.

To note about this clonotype: Its antigen is currently not known. Base qualities are not at hand, and no much larger clone is one base apart.

The CDR3 measures 15 amino acids from cysteine to phenylalanine. CDR3 DNA only is kept here, 45 bases in frame from base 1. Per the germline V gene, SGHVS is the CDR1 and FNYEAQ is the CDR2. V gives up 2 bases and J gives up 0 bases, and the segment between their germline ends measures 8 bases. Ficoll-Paque density gradient centrifugation was the method used to isolate PBMCs. The listed sequencing device is Illumina NovaSeq 6000. cDNA libraries for TCRalpha and TCRbeta were prepared by 5'RACE using constant-segment primers, with sample barcodes and unique molecular identifiers added. Trizol reagent was used to extract RNA from every sample. The libraries were amplified in two PCR steps, and the second step added a second sample barcode and Illumina TruSeq adapters. The libraries were sequenced on an Illumina NovaSeq using 2 x 150 bp paired-end reads. In the paper's pipeline: Reads were demultiplexed and collapsed into UMI-guided consensus sequences with migec v1.2.7. Using mixcr v2.1.11, UMI consensuses were aligned to TRA and TRB V and J templates and then assembled into clonotypes. A clonotype was counted as expanded or contracted only if both edgeR and NoisET called the change significant, with noise models trained on biological replicates. For edgeR calls, a false discovery rate-adjusted p below 0.01 and a log2 fold-change threshold of 1 were applied. As an exploratory analysis of dynamics, max-normalized trajectories of the 1000 most abundant clonotypes were examined with PCA combined with hierarchical clustering. The CD4 or CD8 phenotype of responding clones was assigned using the separately sequenced CD4+ and CD8+ repertoires. The raw public data were reprocessed by TCRdb itself: fastp quality trimming at Q25, MiXCR clonotype calling, in-frame beta chains only. Each entry merges the rows of one CDR3 protein and shows their most common DNA and genes. The V and J calls follow TCRdb's processing rather than the paper's. The sample yields about 130,000 distinct CDR3 sequences; approximately 6.2% were counted once. Together, the top ten hold approximately 2.1% of the sample.

The receptor comes from an adult woman who had mild COVID-19 (a few samples of this study predate the infection). The sample titles of this study are shuffled in the database, so cell type and time point are left out; the donor was told from shared clones. Sequencing input: PBMCs or a T cell subset sorted from them (not recorded which). The sequence links TRBV7-6 to TRBJ2-1; the D gene identity is not certain. DNA sequence: TGTGCCAGCAGCTTACAGGAGAGCTCCTACAATGAGCAGTTCTTC. This is translated as CASSLQESSYNEQFF.